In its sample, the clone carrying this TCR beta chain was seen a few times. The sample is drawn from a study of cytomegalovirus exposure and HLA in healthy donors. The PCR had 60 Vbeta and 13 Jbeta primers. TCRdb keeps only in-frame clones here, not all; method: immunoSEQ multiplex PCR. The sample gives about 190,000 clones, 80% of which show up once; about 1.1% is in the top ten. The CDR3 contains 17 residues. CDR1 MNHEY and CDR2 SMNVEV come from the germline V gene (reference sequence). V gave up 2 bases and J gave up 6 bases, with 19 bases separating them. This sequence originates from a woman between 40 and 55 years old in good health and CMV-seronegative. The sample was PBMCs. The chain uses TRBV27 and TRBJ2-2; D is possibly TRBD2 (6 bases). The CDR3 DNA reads TGTGCCAGCAGTTTAGCTTGGGGAGGCGGGACGGCCGGGGAGCTGTTTTTT. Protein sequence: CASSLAWGGGTAGELFF.